A single T cell receptor beta chain is shown here with its context. The data belong to a study of T cell responses to AZD1222 COVID-19 vaccine. Trimming took off 2 bases at V and 8 bases at J, with 13 bases between the two ends. Per germline, CDR1 GTSNPN and CDR2 SVGIG (reference sequence). The CDR3 length is 13 residues. Clones were sequenced by immunoSEQ multiplex PCR, and TCRdb holds only the in-frame ones, with some missing. This table has 130,000 or so clones, approximately 91% appearing once. This sequence originates from an adult who received the AZD1222 COVID-19 vaccine. Specimen: peripheral blood, collected 28 days after the second AZD1222 dose. J is TRBJ1-3 and V is TRBV30; D ambiguous. The CDR3 loop reads CAWSLGLDDTIYF. CDR3 sequence (DNA): TGTGCCTGGAGTCTCGGCCTCGACGACACCATATATTTT.